The sequence of this T cell receptor (beta chain) was determined in a study of shared clonotypes between healthy human individuals. Deep was the level used in running the assay. The repertoire was sequenced with immunoSEQ multiplex PCR; TCRdb's copy has only in-frame clones and lacks some. This sample yields millions of clones, of which approximately 94% are seen a single time; 1.5% to 2% belongs to the top ten. This clone was observed a handful of times. Positively selected for CCR7, the CD45RO-negative cells used as naive CD8 cells excluded terminally differentiated effector memory CD45RA+ cells. The TCR sequence derives from a man aged 18 to 29 in good health. Some clones in this sample may be carry-over from other donors' samples. The material sequenced was naive CD8+ T cells from PBMCs.

The DNA of the CDR3 is TGTGCCAGCAGCCCGAAGGACACCGGGGAGCTGTTTTTT. Its protein product is CASSPKDTGELFF. V usage is TRBV4-2 and J usage is TRBJ2-2; D unclear. CDR1 and CDR2 from the germline V gene are LGHNA and YNFKEQ. The CDR3 runs to 13 residues. Trimming stripped 4 bases from V and 3 bases from J, with 6 bases between.